This TCR beta chain stems from a study of cytomegalovirus exposure and HLA in healthy donors. With 60 Vbeta and 13 Jbeta primers, the PCR was carried out. Sequencing used immunoSEQ multiplex PCR; TCRdb keeps in-frame clones, though not all of them. The sample comprises 200,000 to 300,000 clones, roughly 86% of which are singletons, and 2% rests with the top ten. Germline V gene data show CDR1 as MDHEN and CDR2 as SYDVKM. CDR3 length: 15 amino acids. V was pared by 5 bases and J by 2 bases, with 2 bases of the junction left unmatched. This chain uses TRBV28 with TRBJ2-6; 8 nucleotides line up with TRBD2. The specimen was PBMCs. This receptor was obtained from a woman in her thirties or forties in good health and CMV-seropositive. The CDR3: CASSRGGAGANVLTF. For the CDR3, the DNA is TGTGCCAGCAGTCGGGGGGGCGCTGGGGCCAACGTCCTGACTTTC. Together with reference TRBV28 and TRBJ2-6, the CDR3 gives the full variable domain: DVKVTQSSRYLVKRTGEKVFLECVQDMDHENMFWYRQDPGLGLRLIYFSYDVKMKEKGDIPEGYSVSREKKERFSLILESASTNQTSMYLCASSRGGAGANVLTFGAGSRLTVL.